The sequence of this TCR beta chain was determined in a study of shared clonotypes between healthy human individuals (dated by TCRdb to 2018 to 2021). Regarding the complete study: Three men and a couple of women, aged 18 to 49 years, made up the cohort. To estimate repertoire size and how much clonotypes are shared between individuals, the study performed deep sequencing of blood TCR repertoires from five healthy adults. Per donor, leukapheresis produced somewhere between about 0.94 and 8.9 billion PBMCs. For each donor, CD4 naive and CD4 memory were each run on three plates, CD8 naive on two plates, and CD8 memory on one plate. To increase sequencing depth and limit assay-specific biases, TCR repertoire library preparation and sequencing were carried out by different laboratories using diverse techniques. The paper as a whole reports these results and caveats: Pairwise subsampling led to the expectation that sequencing depth would affect the degree of clonotype sharing among donors. Rarefaction of sorted-subset datasets indicated incomplete sequencing despite the large sequencing depth. Compared with non-shared clonotypes, clonotypes shared by all four sorted-subset donors had higher generation probabilities. Because the study included a small number of donors, the genetic and exposure-history diversity represented was limited. Sampling was restricted to blood, and TCR repertoires in tissue are likely to differ from TCR repertoires in blood. Larger estimated clonotype richness was generally found for naive subsets than for memory subsets. Sharing across four donors was observed for 5% to 6.5% of naive CD4, about 4% of naive CD8, about 2.3% of memory CD4, and roughly 0.43% of memory CD8 clonotypes.

Turning to this clone: The clone's antigen remains unknown. No much larger clonotype is one base removed from it; base qualities were not supplied.

The donors were healthy, HIV-negative adults with no recently reported acute infections or vaccinations. Only Caucasian adults living in Nashville, Tennessee, USA were represented among the donors. CD4+ T cells were enriched through magnetic negative selection, after which naive cells were positively selected on CD45RA and the remaining negative fraction served as the memory subset. Blood was obtained by leukapheresis, after which PBMCs were separated by Ficoll-Histopaque density gradient centrifugation and cryopreserved in liquid nitrogen vapor phase. Analytical flow cytometry was used to check the purity and quantity of every magnetically sorted T cell population. Genomic DNA was isolated from each sorted fraction and quantified by UV absorbance on a Nanodrop 2000c. Using the deep immunoSEQ assay, multiplex PCR amplified TCR CDR3 regions from genomic DNA. For each cell subset, the extracted genomic DNA was distributed evenly across all wells of several immunoSEQ 96-well plates, and each plate served as one replicate. For sorted subsets, each replicate PCR was loaded with 200 ng genomic DNA, equivalent to 30,000 or so T cell genomes. Purified libraries were measured with a Qubit 3.0 fluorometer, size-checked on a Bioanalyzer 2100, and measured again with the KAPA Library Quantification kit. Every immunoSEQ 96-well plate was sequenced on a dedicated single-read 150-cycle Illumina NextSeq 550 flow cell. On the study's bioinformatics: Because the immunoSEQ output held only junctional sequences and lacked quality scores, the filtering could not match the filtering applied to full-length reads. To assign V/J genes and CDR3, sequences were annotated using PyIR, a Python wrapper for IgBLAST v1.9, with IMGT germline references. Reads with weak V/J assignments (E-value above 1e-6), missing CDR3, stop codons, out-of-frame junctions, or ambiguous translated residues were removed. V3J clonotypes were defined as sequences sharing the same inferred V gene, J gene, and CDR3 amino acid sequence. Percentage overlap between repertoires was calculated by dividing the number of shared unique clonotypes by the size of the smaller repertoire. Three approaches were used to assess repertoire richness: RTK rarefaction, the Chao1 estimator, and Recon v2.1 estimates of unobserved clonotypes. Generation probabilities for all TCRbeta clonotypes obtained by the gDNA method from several donors were computed using OLGA. TCRdb carries this immuneACCESS record with in-frame sequences only. Its versions omit some clonotypes, under half of them owing to an unresolved V gene in the studies checked, with the rest unexplained. V and J calls and clone size are copied from that table; D and trimming were computed from the DNA. Counted in this sample were more than 1.2 million clones; approximately 98.5% of them appeared once. The top ten clones comprise 0.36% of the sample.

This TCR came from a man younger than 45 in good health. The sample taken for sequencing was naive CD4+ T cells sorted from blood. This sample's cell subset or site label indicates: CD45RA+ positively selected.

The sequenced DNA is TGTGCCATCAGTGCGGTCAGGGATTTCAATGAGCAGTTCTTC. This is translated as CAISAVRDFNEQFF. This sequence uses TRBV10-3 and TRBJ2-1; 5 matching bases give a weak D call of TRBD1. Trimming costs V 4 bases and J 6 bases, and their ends lie 13 bases apart. The CDR3 numbers 14 residues from cysteine through phenylalanine. Only the CDR3 DNA is retained, 42 bases long and in frame from the first base. As encoded in the germline V gene, CDR1 is ENHRY while CDR2 is SYGVKD.